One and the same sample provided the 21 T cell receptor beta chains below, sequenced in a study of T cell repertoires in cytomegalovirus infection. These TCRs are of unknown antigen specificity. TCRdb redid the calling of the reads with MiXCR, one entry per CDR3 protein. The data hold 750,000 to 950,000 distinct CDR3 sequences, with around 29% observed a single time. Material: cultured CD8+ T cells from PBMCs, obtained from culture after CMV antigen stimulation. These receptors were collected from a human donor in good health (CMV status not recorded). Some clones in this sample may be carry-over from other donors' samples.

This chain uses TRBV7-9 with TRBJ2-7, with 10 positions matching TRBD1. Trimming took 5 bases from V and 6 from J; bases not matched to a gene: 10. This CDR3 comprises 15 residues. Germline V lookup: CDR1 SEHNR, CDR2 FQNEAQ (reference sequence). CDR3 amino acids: CASSPTGGSLREQYF. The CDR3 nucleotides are TGTGCCAGCAGCCCGACAGGGGGCAGCTTACGCGAGCAGTACTTC.

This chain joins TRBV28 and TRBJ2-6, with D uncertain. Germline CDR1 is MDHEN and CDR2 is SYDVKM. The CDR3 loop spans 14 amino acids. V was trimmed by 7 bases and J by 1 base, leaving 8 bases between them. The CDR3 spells CASTDRSGANVLTF. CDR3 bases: TGTGCCAGCACCGATCGTTCTGGGGCCAACGTCCTGACTTTC.

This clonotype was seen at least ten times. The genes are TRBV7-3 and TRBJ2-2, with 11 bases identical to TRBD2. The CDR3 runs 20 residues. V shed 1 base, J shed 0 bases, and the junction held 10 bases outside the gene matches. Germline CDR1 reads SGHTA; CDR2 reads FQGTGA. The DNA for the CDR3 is TGTGCCAGCAGCTTAATGCATTTTACTAGCGGGGGAACGAACACCGGGGAGCTGTTTTTT. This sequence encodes CASSLMHFTSGGTNTGELFF.

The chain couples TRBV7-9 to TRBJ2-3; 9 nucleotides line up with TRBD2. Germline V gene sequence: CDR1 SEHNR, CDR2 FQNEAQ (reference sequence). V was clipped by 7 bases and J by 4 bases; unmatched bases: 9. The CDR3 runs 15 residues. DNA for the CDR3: TGTGCCAGCACCGTGCTAGCGGGGTTGGCAGATACGCAGTATTTT. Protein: CASTVLAGLADTQYF. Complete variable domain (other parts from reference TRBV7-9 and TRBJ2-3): DTGVSQNPRHKITKRGQNVTFRCDPISEHNRLYWYRQTLGQGPEFLTYFQNEAQLEKSRLLSDRFSAERPKGSFSTLEIQRTEQGDSAMYLCASTVLAGLADTQYFGPGTRLTVL.

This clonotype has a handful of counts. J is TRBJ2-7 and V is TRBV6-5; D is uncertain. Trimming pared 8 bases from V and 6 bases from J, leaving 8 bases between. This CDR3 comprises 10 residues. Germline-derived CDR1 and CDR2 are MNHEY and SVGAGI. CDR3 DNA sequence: TGTGCCAGCGGCCTCCGCGAGCAGTACTTC. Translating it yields CASGLREQYF.

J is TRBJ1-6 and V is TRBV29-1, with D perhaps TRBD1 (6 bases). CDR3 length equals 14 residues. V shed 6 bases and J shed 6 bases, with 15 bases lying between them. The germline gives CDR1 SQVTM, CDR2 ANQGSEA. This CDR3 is CSVKTGEGNSPLHF. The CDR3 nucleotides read TGCAGCGTCAAGACAGGCGAGGGTAATTCACCCCTCCACTTT.

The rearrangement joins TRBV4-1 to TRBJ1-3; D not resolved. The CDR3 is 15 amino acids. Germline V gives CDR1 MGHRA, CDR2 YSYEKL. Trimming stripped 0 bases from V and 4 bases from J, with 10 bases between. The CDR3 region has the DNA TGCGCCAGCAGCCAAGATGCGGGGTCAGGAAACACCATATATTTT. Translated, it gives CASSQDAGSGNTIYF.

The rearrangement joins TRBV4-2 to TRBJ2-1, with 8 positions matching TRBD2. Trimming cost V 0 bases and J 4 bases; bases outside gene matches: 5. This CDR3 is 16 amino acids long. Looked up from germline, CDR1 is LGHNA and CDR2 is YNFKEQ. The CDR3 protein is CASSQDLGLVYNEQFF. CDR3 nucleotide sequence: TGTGCCAGCAGCCAAGATTTGGGACTAGTTTACAATGAGCAGTTCTTC.

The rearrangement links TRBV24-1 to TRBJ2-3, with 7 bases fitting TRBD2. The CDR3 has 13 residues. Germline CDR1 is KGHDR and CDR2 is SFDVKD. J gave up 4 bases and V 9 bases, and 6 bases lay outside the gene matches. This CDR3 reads CATLREGPDTQYF. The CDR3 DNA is TGTGCCACCCTCAGGGAGGGCCCAGATACGCAGTATTTT.

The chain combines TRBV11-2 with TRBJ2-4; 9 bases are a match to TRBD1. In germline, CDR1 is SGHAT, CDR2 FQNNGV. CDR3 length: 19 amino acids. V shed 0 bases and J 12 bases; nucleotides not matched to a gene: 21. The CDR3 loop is CASSLEGWDRDWGRGAQYF. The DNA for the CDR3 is TGTGCCAGCAGCTTAGAGGGTTGGGACAGGGATTGGGGCAGGGGAGCTCAGTACTTC. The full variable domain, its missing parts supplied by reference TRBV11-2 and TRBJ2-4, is EAGVAQSPRYKIIEKRQSVAFWCNPISGHATLYWYQQILGQGPKLLIQFQNNGVVDDSQLPKDRFSAERLKGVDSTLKIQPAKLEDSAVYLCASSLEGWDRDWGRGAQYFGAGTRLSVL.

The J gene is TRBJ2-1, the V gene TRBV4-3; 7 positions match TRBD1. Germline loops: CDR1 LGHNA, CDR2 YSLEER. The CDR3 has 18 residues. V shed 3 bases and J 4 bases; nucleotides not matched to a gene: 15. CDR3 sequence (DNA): TGCGCCAGCAGCCACAAAAGCCCGTCCGGGACAGTATACAATGAGCAGTTCTTC. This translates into CASSHKSPSGTVYNEQFF.

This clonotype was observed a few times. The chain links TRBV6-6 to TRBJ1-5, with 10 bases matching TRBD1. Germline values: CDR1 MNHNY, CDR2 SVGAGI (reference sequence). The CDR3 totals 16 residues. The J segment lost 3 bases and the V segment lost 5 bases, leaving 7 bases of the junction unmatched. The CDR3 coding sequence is TGTGCCAGCAGTCGACCGGGACAGGGGCCCAATCAGCCCCAGCATTTT. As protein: CASSRPGQGPNQPQHF.

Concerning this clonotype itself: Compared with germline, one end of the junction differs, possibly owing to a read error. The CDR3 reads CASSMGRGGLYEQCF. CDR3 DNA sequence: TGTGCCAGCAGCATGGGGCGGGGGGGCCTATATGAGCAGTGCTTC. This sequence joins TRBV5-4 and TRBJ2-1; 9 bases map to TRBD2. The CDR3 length is 15 residues. Per germline, CDR1 SGHNT and CDR2 YYREEE (reference sequence).

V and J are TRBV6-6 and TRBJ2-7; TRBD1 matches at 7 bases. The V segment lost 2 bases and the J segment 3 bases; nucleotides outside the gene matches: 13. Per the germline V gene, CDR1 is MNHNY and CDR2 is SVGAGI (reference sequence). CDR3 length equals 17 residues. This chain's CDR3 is CASSYDGSGQADYEQYF. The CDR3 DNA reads TGTGCCAGCAGTTACGACGGATCAGGACAGGCGGACTACGAGCAGTACTTC.

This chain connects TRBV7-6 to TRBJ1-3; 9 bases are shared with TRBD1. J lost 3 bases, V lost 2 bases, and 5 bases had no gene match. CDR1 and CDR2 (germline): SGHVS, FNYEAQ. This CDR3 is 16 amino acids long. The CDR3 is CASSLRGQGDGNTIYF. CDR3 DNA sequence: TGTGCCAGCAGCTTACGGGGACAGGGAGATGGAAACACCATATATTTT.

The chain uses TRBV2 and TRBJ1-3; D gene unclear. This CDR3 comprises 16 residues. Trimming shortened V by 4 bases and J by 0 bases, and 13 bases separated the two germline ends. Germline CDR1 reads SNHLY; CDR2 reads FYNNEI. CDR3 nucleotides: TGTGCCAGCAGTGGCACGACCGGAACCTCTGGAAACACCATATATTTT. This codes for CASSGTTGTSGNTIYF.

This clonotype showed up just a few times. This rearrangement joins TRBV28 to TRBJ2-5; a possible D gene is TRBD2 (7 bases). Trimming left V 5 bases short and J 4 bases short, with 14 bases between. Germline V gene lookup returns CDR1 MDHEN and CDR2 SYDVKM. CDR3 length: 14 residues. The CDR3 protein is CASSLPRGGETQYF. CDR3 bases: TGTGCCAGCAGTCTCCCGAGGGGGGGAGAGACCCAGTACTTC. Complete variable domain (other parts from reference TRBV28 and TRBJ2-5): DVKVTQSSRYLVKRTGEKVFLECVQDMDHENMFWYRQDPGLGLRLIYFSYDVKMKEKGDIPEGYSVSREKKERFSLILESASTNQTSMYLCASSLPRGGETQYFGPGTRLLVL.

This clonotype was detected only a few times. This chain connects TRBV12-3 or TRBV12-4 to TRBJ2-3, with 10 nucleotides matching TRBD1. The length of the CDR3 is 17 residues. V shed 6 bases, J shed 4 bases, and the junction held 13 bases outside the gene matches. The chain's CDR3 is CASSLDRTGGGADTQYF. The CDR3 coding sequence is TGTGCCAGCAGCCTTGATAGGACAGGGGGTGGTGCAGATACGCAGTATTTT.

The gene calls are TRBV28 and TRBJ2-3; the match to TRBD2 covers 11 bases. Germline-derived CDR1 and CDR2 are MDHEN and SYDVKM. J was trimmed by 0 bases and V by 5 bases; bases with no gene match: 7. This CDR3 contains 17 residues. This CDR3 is CASSTSSSGGSTDTQYF. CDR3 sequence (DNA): TGTGCCAGCAGTACGAGCTCTAGCGGGGGGAGCACAGATACGCAGTATTTT.

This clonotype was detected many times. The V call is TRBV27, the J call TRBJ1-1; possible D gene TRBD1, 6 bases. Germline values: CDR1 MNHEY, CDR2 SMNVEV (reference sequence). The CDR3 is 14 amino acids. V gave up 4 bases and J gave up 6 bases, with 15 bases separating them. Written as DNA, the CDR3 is TGTGCCAGCAGTTCCAGGGGTTTCCCCCCTGAAGCTTTCTTT. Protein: CASSSRGFPPEAFF.

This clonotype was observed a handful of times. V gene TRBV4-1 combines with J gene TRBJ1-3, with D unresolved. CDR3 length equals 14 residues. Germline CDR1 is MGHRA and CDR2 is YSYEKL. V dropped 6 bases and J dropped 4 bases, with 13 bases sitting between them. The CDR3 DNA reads TGCGCCAGCAGAGAGGTCCTGGGAGGAAACACCATATATTTT. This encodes CASREVLGGNTIYF.